This TCR beta chain originates from a study of T cell repertoires and HLA-DP antigens. In this sample, this clone turned up once. What it recognizes is unknown. At one end, the junction sequence differs from germline, possibly due to a read error. Method: immunoSEQ multiplex PCR; TCRdb's copy keeps in-frame clones and lacks some. The sample yields 85,000 to 90,000 clones, approximately 89% seen once. Study results and caveats: Naive and memory CD4+ repertoires were not analysed separately.

The sequenced sample was CD4+ T cells from PBMCs. This sequence originates from a man aged 50 or older in good health and CMV-seronegative.

The CDR3 loop is CASSLKFGTGQETQYF. The DNA for the CDR3 is TGTGCTAGCAGCTTAAAATTTGGGACAGGCCAAGAGACCCAGTACTTC. The genes are TRBV7-7 and TRBJ2-5, with 8 bases identical to TRBD1. The CDR3 loop spans 16 amino acids. Germline V lookup: CDR1 SSHAT, CDR2 FNYEAQ (reference sequence).